Listed here are 26 T cell receptor beta chains from one sample, sequenced in a study of blood T cell repertoires in COVID-19 (dated by TCRdb to 2020 to 2021). Library preparation used the immunoSEQ multiplex PCR assay. The clones in this table, taken by TCRdb from immuneACCESS, are in-frame only. Not every clone is retained; where verified, under half of the shortfall comes from an unresolved V gene, and the cause of the rest is unknown. This sample comprises 100,000 to 150,000 clones, around four fifths of them detected only once. The ten largest clones capture about 2.6% of the sample. Sequences were obtained from PBMCs or T cells enriched from blood (not recorded which). The origin of the receptors is a man aged 40-49 years with acute COVID-19.

The chain is built from TRBV19 and TRBJ1-1, with D unclear. V was shortened by 6 bases and J by 3 bases, with 20 bases between the two germline ends. This CDR3 region has 16 residues. Germline lookup yields CDR1 LNHDA and CDR2 SQIVND (reference sequence). CDR3 amino acids: CASSPGRILLDTEAFF. The DNA for the CDR3 is TGTGCCAGTAGCCCGGGGAGGATACTGCTCGACACTGAAGCTTTCTTT.

The chain carries TRBV10-3 and TRBJ1-3; weak D call: TRBD1 (6 bases). Trimming took off 8 bases at V and 4 bases at J, with 12 bases between the two ends. Germline lookup yields CDR1 ENHRY and CDR2 SYGVKD. This CDR3 spans 13 amino acids. In DNA, the CDR3 is TGTGCCATCTCAGGGGACGTAGGAAACACCATATATTTT. Translating it yields CAISGDVGNTIYF.

This rearrangement joins TRBV19 to TRBJ1-2, with TRBD1 identical over 9 bases. V trimming: 6 bases; J trimming: 8 bases; junction bases outside the gene matches: 7. Germline V gene data show CDR1 as LNHDA and CDR2 as SQIVND (reference sequence). There are 13 residues in the CDR3. The CDR3 DNA reads as TGTGCCAGTAGGTGGACAGGGGCAGGCGGCTACACCTTC. This encodes CASRWTGAGGYTF.

As to this clone: Sequence at one end of the junction differs from germline and may be a read error. J is TRBJ1-2 and V is TRBV19, with 7 bases matching TRBD1. CDR1 and CDR2 (germline): LNHDA, SQIVND (reference sequence). This CDR3 spans 12 amino acids. The CDR3: CASSIDRRGPRF. The CDR3 DNA is TGTGCCAGTAGTATAGATAGGAGGGGGCCTCGCTTC. Full variable domain (outside the CDR3, taken from reference TRBV19 and TRBJ1-2): DGGITQSPKYLFRKEGQNVTLSCEQNLNHDAMYWYRQDPGQGLRLIYYSQIVNDFQKGDIAEGYSVSREKKESFPLTVTSAQKNPTAFYLCASSIDRRGPRFGSGTRLTVV.

V is TRBV19 and J is TRBJ1-2; 10 nucleotides match TRBD1. Germline loops: CDR1 LNHDA, CDR2 SQIVND (reference sequence). V lost 0 bases, J lost 2 bases, and 9 bases stayed unmatched. This CDR3 spans 18 amino acids. The CDR3 here is CASSIDPPGQGRNYGYTF. The CDR3 DNA follows: TGTGCCAGTAGTATAGATCCCCCGGGACAGGGGAGGAACTATGGCTACACCTTC.

J is TRBJ1-1 and V is TRBV7-3; no clear D gene. The CDR3 runs 14 residues. The V gene's germline CDR1 is SGHTA and CDR2 FQGTGA. Trimming took 5 bases from V and 4 from J, leaving 14 bases between them. As DNA, the CDR3 is TGTGCCAGCAGCGTTGCCCCGGGGTCCACTGAAGCTTTCTTT. This sequence encodes CASSVAPGSTEAFF.

This chain uses TRBV7-9 with TRBJ1-4; D unclear. The CDR3 is 13 amino acids. Trimming took off 8 bases at V and 3 bases at J, with 10 bases between the two ends. Germline V CDR1 and CDR2: SEHNR, FQNEAQ (reference sequence). The CDR3 bases are TGTGCCAGCTGCAGGCAGGCTAATGAAAAACTGTTTTTT. This encodes CASCRQANEKLFF.

This clone was recorded only once. The V and J genes are TRBV3-1 (or the pseudogene TRBV3-2) and TRBJ2-1; 13 bases line up with TRBD2. The germline gives CDR1 LGHDT, CDR2 YNNKEL (reference sequence). The CDR3 has 16 amino acids. V lost 5 bases and J lost 12; bases outside the gene matches: 13. CDR3 DNA sequence: TGTGCCAGCAGCGATATAGGACTAGCGGGAGAGATTGGGCAGTTCTTC. Translated, it gives CASSDIGLAGEIGQFF.

The DNA for the CDR3 is TGTGCCAGCAGCTTAAGCGGCAATCAGCCCCAGCATTTT. It encodes CASSLSGNQPQHF. The chain combines TRBV7-9 with TRBJ1-5; no clear D. The CDR3 loop spans 13 amino acids. Trimming took 2 bases from V and 2 from J, leaving 4 bases between them. The germline V gene has CDR1 SEHNR and CDR2 FQNEAQ (reference sequence). Together with reference TRBV7-9 and TRBJ1-5, the CDR3 gives the full variable domain: DTGVSQNPRHKITKRGQNVTFRCDPISEHNRLYWYRQTLGQGPEFLTYFQNEAQLEKSRLLSDRFSAERPKGSFSTLEIQRTEQGDSAMYLCASSLSGNQPQHFGDGTRLSIL.

The V gene is TRBV10-3, the J gene TRBJ2-7; 7 bases line up with TRBD2. The germline V gene has CDR1 ENHRY and CDR2 SYGVKD. V shed 4 bases, J shed 4 bases, and the junction held 7 bases outside the gene matches. The CDR3 length is 14 residues. The CDR3 sequence: CAISVGGGEYEQYF. The CDR3 nucleotides are TGTGCCATCAGTGTGGGGGGAGGGGAATACGAGCAGTACTTC.

This chain joins TRBV28 and TRBJ2-6; D unclear. The V gene's germline CDR1 is MDHEN and CDR2 SYDVKM. CDR3 length equals 14 residues. V lost 6 bases, J lost 0 bases, and 6 bases lay in between. In DNA form, the CDR3 reads TGTGCCAGCAGCCCCTTCTCTGGGGCCAACGTCCTGACTTTC. This translates into CASSPFSGANVLTF.

The chain has TRBV7-9 and TRBJ1-4, with TRBD1 matching 9 bases. Germline V gene sequence: CDR1 SEHNR, CDR2 FQNEAQ (reference sequence). The CDR3 contains 15 residues. V lost 7 bases to trimming and J lost 2 bases; unmatched junction nucleotides: 5. CDR3 DNA: TGTGCCAGCACCTCAACAGGGGGCACTAATGAAAAACTGTTTTTT. It specifies CASTSTGGTNEKLFF.

This clone was detected only a few times. The chain joins TRBV2 to TRBJ1-4; 7 positions match TRBD1. From germline, CDR1 is SNHLY and CDR2 FYNNEI. The CDR3 has 13 amino acids. The ends lost 5 bases at V and 8 bases at J; junction bases unmatched: 5. CDR3 in amino acids: CASSSTGDEKLFF. The CDR3 bases are TGTGCCAGCAGTTCCACAGGGGACGAAAAACTGTTTTTT.

This clone was detected only a few times. The genes are TRBV7-9 and TRBJ2-2, with TRBD2 as a possible D gene (6 bases). Trimming shortened V by 5 bases and J by 2 bases, and 12 bases separated the two germline ends. This CDR3 is built from 15 residues. From germline, CDR1 is SEHNR and CDR2 FQNEAQ (reference sequence). The CDR3 region is CASSQGLNNTGELFF. The CDR3 region has the DNA TGTGCCAGCAGCCAGGGACTCAATAACACCGGGGAGCTGTTTTTT.

This chain connects TRBV15 to TRBJ2-1; D possibly corresponds to TRBD2 (5 bases). The CDR3 is made up of 16 amino acids. V was trimmed by 4 bases and J by 0 bases, leaving 13 bases between them. From germline, CDR1 is LNHNV and CDR2 YYDKDF (reference sequence). The DNA for the CDR3 is TGTGCCACCAGCATCGGGGTCACGAGCTCCTACAATGAGCAGTTCTTC. It specifies CATSIGVTSSYNEQFF.

The chain has TRBV12-3 or TRBV12-4 and TRBJ2-5; 8 bases map to TRBD1. The CDR3 covers 13 residues. V lost 6 bases to trimming and J lost 5 bases; unmatched junction nucleotides: 5. CDR3 bases: TGTGCCAGCAGGGATACAGGGGGGGAGACCCAGTACTTC. Its translation: CASRDTGGETQYF.

This chain connects TRBV5-1 to TRBJ2-5; D is unresolved. Germline V gene sequence: CDR1 SGHRS, CDR2 YFSETQ. V lost 0 bases and J 9 bases, leaving 12 bases between the germline ends. The CDR3 spans 13 residues. CDR3 loop: CASSLGQNRAQYF. DNA of the CDR3: TGCGCCAGCAGCTTGGGCCAAAACCGGGCCCAGTACTTC.

The V call is TRBV24-1, the J call TRBJ2-1; 10 bases fit TRBD2. Germline values: CDR1 KGHDR, CDR2 SFDVKD. This CDR3 is 14 amino acids long. The ends lost 5 bases at V and 8 bases at J; junction bases unmatched: 5. In nucleotides, the CDR3 is TGTGCCACCAGTGCGGCTAGCGGGAGCCATGAGCAGTTCTTC. This encodes CATSAASGSHEQFF.

This clone was seen just once. The chain has TRBV5-1 and TRBJ1-6; TRBD1 aligns across 7 bases. This CDR3 contains 17 residues. V shed 0 bases, J shed 1 base, and the junction held 4 bases outside the gene matches. The germline V gene has CDR1 SGHRS and CDR2 YFSETQ. In DNA, the CDR3 is TGCGCCAGCAGCTTGGAAACAGGGGTATCCTATAATTCACCCCTCCACTTT. Translation gives CASSLETGVSYNSPLHF.

This chain uses TRBV11-3 with TRBJ1-1, with D hard to call. Trimming took off 1 base at V and 6 bases at J, with 9 bases between the two ends. The germline V gene encodes CDR1 SGHNT and CDR2 YENEEA. The CDR3 loop spans 13 amino acids. DNA of the CDR3: TGTGCCAGCAGCTTAGGCAATGAGGCTGAAGCTTTCTTT. Its translation is CASSLGNEAEAFF.

This chain connects TRBV10-3 to TRBJ2-7; TRBD1 might be the D (5 bases). Germline V gives CDR1 ENHRY, CDR2 SYGVKD. The CDR3 runs to 12 residues. V lost 4 bases and J 4 bases, leaving 8 bases between the germline ends. CDR3 in amino acids: CAISVSGYEQYF. As DNA, the CDR3 is TGTGCCATCAGTGTTTCAGGGTACGAGCAGTACTTC.

V and J are TRBV14 and TRBJ1-2, with 11 bases identical to TRBD1. The CDR3 sequence is 17 residues long. Per the germline V gene, CDR1 is SGHDN and CDR2 is FVKESK. J lost 6 bases, V lost 3 bases, and 12 bases had no gene match. CDR3 amino acids: CASSHVPGQGVVDGYTF. In DNA form, the CDR3 reads TGTGCCAGCAGCCATGTTCCGGGACAGGGGGTAGTAGATGGCTACACCTTC.

In its sample, this clone was seen once. The chain is built from TRBV6-2 or TRBV6-3 and TRBJ2-7, with TRBD2 identical over 11 bases. Germline CDR1 is MNHEY and CDR2 is SVGEGT. This CDR3 is built from 16 residues. V lost 2 bases to trimming and J lost 4 bases; unmatched junction nucleotides: 7. CDR3 residues: CASSYGGTSGLYEQYF. The CDR3 DNA is TGTGCCAGCAGTTACGGGGGGACTAGCGGACTGTACGAGCAGTACTTC.

V usage is TRBV19 and J usage is TRBJ1-2, with TRBD1 matching 9 bases. The CDR3 is 16 amino acids. Germline values: CDR1 LNHDA, CDR2 SQIVND (reference sequence). The trim removed 7 bases at V and 2 bases at J, leaving 11 bases unmatched. CDR3 DNA sequence: TGTGCCAGTATTCATCGGACAGGGGCCACGAACTATGGCTACACCTTC. Residues: CASIHRTGATNYGYTF.

This clone is a singleton in its sample. The V call is TRBV19, the J call TRBJ2-5, with D possibly TRBD1 on 5 matching bases. The length of the CDR3 is 14 residues. Germline CDR1 and CDR2: LNHDA and SQIVND (reference sequence). The V gene lost 3 bases and the J gene lost 3 bases, with 11 bases spanning the gap. In DNA form, the CDR3 reads TGTGCCAGTAGTATCCTTGGGGCGGAAGAGACCCAGTACTTC. Residues: CASSILGAEETQYF.

This clone was observed a handful of times. The chain carries TRBV4-2 and TRBJ1-2; unclear D gene. Trimming took off 1 base at V and 3 bases at J, with 12 bases between the two ends. The length of the CDR3 is 15 residues. Germline values: CDR1 LGHNA, CDR2 YNFKEQ. The CDR3 DNA sequence: TGTGCCAGCAGCCAAGTTACGGTTGTCGACTATGGCTACACCTTC. Translation gives CASSQVTVVDYGYTF.